The rows below give T cell receptor beta chains drawn from one sample of a study of cytomegalovirus exposure and HLA in healthy donors. Assay used: immunoSEQ multiplex PCR; TCRdb lists only in-frame clones, some missing. Here the sample spans 200,000 or so clones, 80% being singletons. The sample was PBMCs. These TCRs come from a man aged 40-50 years in good health and CMV-seropositive. The CDR3 runs from the conserved cysteine through the conserved F or W. D genes are given only for firm matches. A row's size may be missing; if present it is once, few, many or a size class.

cdr3_aa cdr3_nt j_call v_call clone_size d_call
CASSPISRGRDEQYF TGTGCCAGCAGCCCCATTTCCCGGGGGAGGGACGAGCAGTACTTC TRBJ2-7 TRBV7-6 NA TRBD2
CASSLDLDHNQPQHF TGTGCCAGCTCACTCGACTTGGATCACAATCAGCCCCAGCATTTT TRBJ1-5 TRBV18 once NA
CASSVGRIYGYTF TGTGCCAGCAGTGTCGGCAGGATCTATGGCTACACCTTC TRBJ1-2 TRBV2 NA NA
CASSWDRTHEQYF TGCGCCAGCAGTTGGGACAGAACCCACGAGCAGTACTTC TRBJ2-7 TRBV10-1 NA TRBD1
CAWSGGYGNQPQHF TGTGCCTGGAGTGGAGGGTACGGCAATCAGCCCCAGCATTTT TRBJ1-5 TRBV30 few NA
CASSVGQGSEKLFF TGTGCCAGCAGCGTAGGTCAGGGTAGTGAAAAACTGTTTTTT TRBJ1-4 TRBV9 NA NA
CASSAIGQGRYNGYTF TGTGCCAGCAGTGCCATCGGACAGGGACGCTACAATGGCTACACCTTC TRBJ1-2 TRBV25-1 NA TRBD1
CASSSGYRGQSSYEQYF TGTGCCAGCAGTTCAGGGTACAGGGGACAAAGCTCCTACGAGCAGTACTTC TRBJ2-7 TRBV27 NA TRBD1
CASSSLGGKLFF TGTGCCAGCAGCTCCCTCGGCGGGAAACTGTTTTTT TRBJ1-4 TRBV7-9 NA NA
CASSLARAEFYEQYF TGTGCCAGCAGCTTAGCCCGAGCCGAATTCTACGAGCAGTACTTC TRBJ2-7 TRBV7-8 NA NA
CASSLGQGTYEQYF TGTGCCAGCAGCCTCGGACAGGGGACCTACGAGCAGTACTTC TRBJ2-7 TRBV11-3 NA TRBD1
CASKPTGNHEKLFF TGTGCCAGCAAACCGACAGGGAATCATGAAAAACTGTTTTTT TRBJ1-4 TRBV6-5 NA TRBD1
CASSFSPGETQYF TGTGCCAGCAGTTTTTCCCCGGGGGAGACCCAGTACTTC TRBJ2-5 TRBV27 NA NA
CASGLDREPFSPLHF TGTGCCAGCGGACTCGACAGGGAGCCTTTTTCACCCCTCCACTTT TRBJ1-6 TRBV25-1 NA TRBD1
CASSRGGSYGYTF TGTGCCAGTAGTAGGGGAGGATCGTATGGCTACACCTTC TRBJ1-2 TRBV19 NA NA
CASSPGTYNQPQHF TGTGCCAGCAGTCCTGGGACATACAATCAGCCCCAGCATTTT TRBJ1-5 TRBV27 NA NA
CATATGPGNTIYF TGTGCCACCGCGACAGGGCCTGGAAACACCATATATTTT TRBJ1-3 TRBV7-2 NA TRBD1
CAISESSRVDTEAFF TGTGCCATCAGTGAGTCCTCCAGGGTAGACACTGAAGCTTTCTTT TRBJ1-1 TRBV10-3 NA NA
CASSLTGENIQYF TGTGCCAGCAGCCTGACAGGCGAAAACATTCAGTACTTC TRBJ2-4 TRBV5-4 NA NA
CASSAKSATNEKLFF TGTGCCAGCAGTGCCAAGAGTGCAACTAATGAAAAACTGTTTTTT TRBJ1-4 TRBV25-1 NA NA
CASRPGQRSSYGYTF TGTGCCAGCAGACCTGGACAGAGATCTTCTTATGGCTACACCTTC TRBJ1-2 TRBV2 once NA
CASSYSNRPGEQYF TGTGCCAGCAGTTACTCGAATCGTCCGGGCGAGCAGTACTTC TRBJ2-7 TRBV6-6 NA NA
CASSQGVYGYTF TGTGCCAGCAGCCAGGGGGTCTATGGCTACACCTTC TRBJ1-2 TRBV7-8 NA TRBD1
CASSRQGGLGGEQYF TGCGCCAGCAGCCGGCAAGGGGGGCTAGGGGGGGAGCAGTACTTC TRBJ2-5 TRBV4-1 NA NA
CASSLGRRGMETQYF TGTGCCAGCAGCTTGGGGCGGAGGGGCATGGAGACCCAGTACTTC TRBJ2-5 TRBV9 NA NA
CASIPAGQGVYNSPLHF TGTGCCAGCATCCCGGCGGGACAGGGGGTTTATAATTCACCCCTCCACTTT TRBJ1-6 TRBV28 NA TRBD1
CASMIADTGELFF TGCGCCAGCATGATAGCGGACACCGGGGAGCTGTTTTTT TRBJ2-2 TRBV10-1 once NA
CASRSPGTGYEQYF TGTGCCAGCAGAAGTCCCGGGACAGGGTACGAGCAGTACTTC TRBJ2-7 TRBV7-2 NA TRBD1
CASSAVSGGSTDTQYF TGTGCCAGCAGCGCCGTTAGCGGGGGCTCCACAGATACGCAGTATTTT TRBJ2-3 TRBV9 NA TRBD2
CASSESGGGYTF TGTGCCAGCAGCGAATCGGGGGGTGGCTACACCTTC TRBJ1-2 TRBV7-9 few NA
CASSLPLGGDGEKLFF TGCGCCAGCAGCCTCCCTCTGGGGGGAGATGGAGAAAAACTGTTTTTT TRBJ1-4 TRBV4-1 NA NA
CASSQGSRNTEAFF TGCGCCAGCAGCCAAGGGAGTCGGAACACTGAAGCTTTCTTT TRBJ1-1 TRBV4-3 NA NA
CASSTGQTVYGYTF TGTGCCAGCAGTACCGGACAGACCGTGTATGGCTACACCTTC TRBJ1-2 TRBV28 NA NA
CASSLGQVGSPLHF TGTGCCAGCAGCTTAGGACAGGTGGGATCACCCCTCCACTTT TRBJ1-6 TRBV7-2 NA NA
CASSQAGTSGGADTQYF TGTGCCAGCAGCCAAGCGGGGACTAGCGGGGGGGCAGATACGCAGTATTTT TRBJ2-3 TRBV4-2 NA TRBD2
CASSQDRGSTDTQYF TGCGCCAGCAGCCAAGACCGGGGTAGCACAGATACGCAGTATTTT TRBJ2-3 TRBV4-3 NA NA
CASSRGQDQETQYF TGTGCCAGCAGCCGGGGACAGGACCAAGAGACCCAGTACTTC TRBJ2-5 TRBV5-4 NA TRBD1
CASSLRGTSGGPYNEQFF TGTGCCAGCAGTCTACGGGGGACTAGCGGGGGGCCATACAATGAGCAGTTCTTC TRBJ2-1 TRBV27 NA TRBD2
CASGLVLGAAEKLFF TGTGCTAGTGGTTTGGTACTGGGGGCGGCGGAAAAACTGTTTTTT TRBJ1-4 TRBV12-5 NA NA
CASSLRTGLTYEQYF TGTGCTAGCAGCCTGAGGACAGGGTTAACCTACGAGCAGTACTTC TRBJ2-7 TRBV7-7 NA TRBD1
CASSRTDTGELFF TGTGCCAGCAGTCGGACAGACACCGGGGAGCTGTTTTTT TRBJ2-2 TRBV5-5 NA NA
CASSPQGLDTIYF TGTGCCAGCAGCCCGCAGGGGCTTGACACCATATATTTT TRBJ1-3 TRBV7-2 few NA
CASSLGLEPGAFF TGTGCCAGCAGTTTAGGCCTTGAACCGGGTGCTTTCTTT TRBJ1-1 TRBV28 NA NA
CASTQSTEAFF TGTGCCAGCACGCAGTCGACTGAAGCTTTCTTT TRBJ1-1 TRBV28 NA NA
CASSVELQGGTEAFF TGTGCCAGCAGCGTAGAGCTCCAGGGAGGGACTGAAGCTTTCTTT TRBJ1-1 TRBV9 NA NA
CASSYTGVSYEQYF TGCGCCAGCAGCTACACAGGGGTCTCCTACGAGCAGTACTTC TRBJ2-7 TRBV5-1 NA TRBD1
CASAPPAGGYNEQFF TGTGCCAGCGCCCCCCCGGCAGGGGGTTACAATGAGCAGTTCTTC TRBJ2-1 TRBV28 NA TRBD1
CATQTSGVNEQFF TGTGCCACCCAGACTAGCGGGGTCAATGAGCAGTTCTTC TRBJ2-1 TRBV10-3 NA TRBD2
CASSELTEAFF TGTGCCAGCAGTGAATTGACAGAAGCTTTCTTT TRBJ1-1 TRBV25-1 NA NA
CASSEDLAGDTDTQYF TGTGCCAGCAGTGAGGACCTCGCGGGGGACACAGATACGCAGTATTTT TRBJ2-3 TRBV25-1 NA TRBD2
CASSTAGAVSSYEQYF TGTGCCAGCAGCACGGCGGGGGCGGTGAGCTCCTACGAGCAGTACTTC TRBJ2-7 TRBV11-2 NA NA
CASSVRDKNTEAFF TGTGCCAGCAGTGTCCGGGACAAGAACACTGAAGCTTTCTTT TRBJ1-1 TRBV2 once NA